These 31 T cell receptor beta chains originate from one sample sequenced in a study of Ad26.COV2.S vaccination and SARS-CoV-2 variants. Method: immunoSEQ multiplex PCR; TCRdb's copy keeps in-frame clones and lacks some. The top ten hold approximately 1.5% of the sample, which has hundreds of thousands of clones, 89% seen once. The treatment is: around 19 received Ad26.COV2.S at low or high dose, single or two shots; about 5 received placebo; per-sample allocation not given. At day 63 after the first vaccine or placebo injection, samples were drawn. This specimen was peripheral blood, taken in a trial of Ad26.COV2.S vaccine versus placebo. The receptor set was obtained from a person aged 18 to 65 who received the Ad26.COV2.S COVID-19 vaccine or a placebo.

The table lists this clone with a count of one. The chain has TRBV9 and TRBJ2-5, with TRBD1 as a possible D gene (6 bases). This CDR3 comprises 16 residues. Trimming removed 2 bases at V and 5 bases at J, with 19 bases between. Germline values: CDR1 SGDLS, CDR2 YYNGEE. The CDR3 is CASSVDDRPARETQYF. The DNA for the CDR3 is TGTGCCAGCAGCGTCGATGACAGGCCCGCTCGGGAGACCCAGTACTTC. The full variable domain, completed using reference TRBV9 and TRBJ2-5, is DSGVTQTPKHLITATGQRVTLRCSPRSGDLSVYWYQQSLDQGLQFLIQYYNGEERAKGNILERFSAQQFPDLHSELNLSSLELGDSALYFCASSVDDRPARETQYFGPGTRLLVL.

The chain uses TRBV30 and TRBJ1-1; no clear D. This CDR3 comprises 14 residues. V lost 3 bases and J 0 bases, leaving 11 bases between the germline ends. Germline loops: CDR1 GTSNPN, CDR2 SVGIG (reference sequence). This CDR3 reads CAWRIDNMNTEAFF. CDR3 sequence (DNA): TGTGCCTGGAGGATAGACAACATGAACACTGAAGCTTTCTTT.

The chain uses TRBV2 and TRBJ2-1, with D tentatively TRBD1 or TRBD2 (6 bases each). In germline, CDR1 is SNHLY, CDR2 FYNNEI. The CDR3 covers 15 residues. V dropped 5 bases and J dropped 0 bases, with 11 bases sitting between them. The DNA of the CDR3 is TGTGCCAGCAGTCCCTCGGGGGCCTCCTACAATGAGCAGTTCTTC. This gives the protein CASSPSGASYNEQFF. Filled out from reference TRBV2 and TRBJ2-1, the complete variable domain reads EPEVTQTPSHQVTQMGQEVILRCVPISNHLYFYWYRQILGQKVEFLVSFYNNEISEKSEIFDDQFSVERPDGSNFTLKIRSTKLEDSAMYFCASSPSGASYNEQFFGPGTRLTVL.

For the CDR3, the DNA is TGTGCCAGCAGCCAATATAGGGGAGCCCCCTACGAGCAGTACTTC. It is translated as CASSQYRGAPYEQYF. The J gene is TRBJ2-7, the V gene TRBV3-1 (or the pseudogene TRBV3-2); D possibly matches TRBD1 or TRBD2 (5 bases each). Deletions cut 2 bases from V and 2 bases from J, with 13 bases between. The CDR3 length is 15 residues. The germline V gene has CDR1 LGHDT and CDR2 YNNKEL (reference sequence).

The CDR3 sequence: CATSDPRDRAVGELFF. Written as DNA, the CDR3 is TGTGCCACCAGTGACCCCCGGGACAGGGCGGTAGGGGAGCTGTTTTTT. The chain carries TRBV24-1 and TRBJ2-2; 9 bases match TRBD1. The trim removed 4 bases at V and 8 bases at J, leaving 10 bases unmatched. Germline V gene lookup returns CDR1 KGHDR and CDR2 SFDVKD. The CDR3 loop spans 16 amino acids.

The chain has TRBV5-1 and TRBJ2-5; the D is unclear. Per germline, CDR1 SGHRS and CDR2 YFSETQ. The CDR3 totals 15 residues. Trimming removed 0 bases at V and 4 bases at J, with 13 bases between. In DNA form, the CDR3 reads TGCGCCAGCAGCTTGGAGAAAGGAAAGGGAGAGACCCAGTACTTC. Amino acid sequence: CASSLEKGKGETQYF.

The rearrangement links TRBV6-6 to TRBJ1-1; TRBD1 might be the D (5 bases). This CDR3 region has 13 residues. Trimming shortened V by 7 bases and J by 3 bases, and 12 bases separated the two germline ends. Per germline, CDR1 MNHNY and CDR2 SVGAGI (reference sequence). This CDR3 is CASNKDTDTEAFF. The DNA for the CDR3 is TGTGCCAGCAATAAGGACACGGACACTGAAGCTTTCTTT.

The chain joins TRBV6-1 to TRBJ1-5; 7 nucleotides agree with TRBD1. The length of the CDR3 is 17 residues. Germline loops: CDR1 MNHNS, CDR2 SASEGT. V shed 4 bases, J shed 1 base, and the junction held 10 bases outside the gene matches. DNA for the CDR3: TGTGCCAGCAGTGCTCGATGGCTACAGGGGAGCAATCAGCCCCAGCATTTT. It specifies CASSARWLQGSNQPQHF.

The chain carries TRBV5-1 and TRBJ1-6; D gene uncertain. Germline lookup yields CDR1 SGHRS and CDR2 YFSETQ. Trimming shortened V by 0 bases and J by 6 bases, and 7 bases separated the two germline ends. This CDR3 contains 14 residues. The CDR3 sequence: CASSLGVPNSPLHF. The CDR3 DNA reads TGCGCCAGCAGCTTGGGGGTGCCTAATTCACCCCTCCACTTT.

The rearrangement uses TRBV2 and TRBJ1-5, with D uncertain. Per germline, CDR1 SNHLY and CDR2 FYNNEI. V lost 7 bases and J 5 bases, leaving 15 bases between the germline ends. This CDR3 has 14 amino acids. The CDR3: CASTPTGRDQPQHF. The CDR3, as DNA: TGTGCCAGCACTCCCACTGGGAGGGATCAGCCCCAGCATTTT.

The CDR3 spells CASSLFQGQNIQYF. The CDR3 region has the DNA TGTGCCAGCAGCTTGTTTCAGGGCCAAAACATTCAGTACTTC. This chain connects TRBV5-5 to TRBJ2-4; D may be TRBD1 (5 bases). Between the trimmed V and J ends, which lost 1 base and 5 bases, there was a span of 10 bases. CDR3 size: 14 residues. Germline CDR1 SGHKS, CDR2 YYEKEE (reference sequence).

The table lists this clone with a count of one. The V and J genes are TRBV3-1 (or the pseudogene TRBV3-2) and TRBJ1-3; unclear D gene. The CDR3 loop spans 14 amino acids. Germline CDR1 LGHDT, CDR2 YNNKEL (reference sequence). The V and J ends lost 1 base and 1 base respectively, with 5 bases between them. For the CDR3, the DNA is TGTGCCAGCAGCCAAGGGGAATCTGGAAACACCATATATTTT. Amino acids: CASSQGESGNTIYF.

The gene calls are TRBV7-6 and TRBJ2-3; 9 nucleotides align to TRBD1. Per the germline V gene, CDR1 is SGHVS and CDR2 is FNYEAQ. The CDR3 has 16 residues. Unmatched junction bases numbered 11, after V lost 5 bases and J lost 5 bases. The CDR3 sequence is CASSAQTQGAGDTQYF. CDR3 DNA sequence: TGTGCCAGCAGCGCACAAACACAGGGGGCGGGAGATACGCAGTATTTT. Looking up the rest from reference TRBV7-6 and TRBJ2-3 gives the full variable domain: GAGVSQSPRYKVTKRGQDVALRCDPISGHVSLYWYRQALGQGPEFLTYFNYEAQQDKSGLPNDRFSAERPEGSISTLTIQRTEQRDSAMYRCASSAQTQGAGDTQYFGPGTRLTVL.

The CDR3 is CASSFESDTQYF. CDR3 DNA: TGTGCCAGCAGTTTTGAGTCAGATACGCAGTATTTT. This chain joins TRBV12-3 or TRBV12-4 and TRBJ2-3; D is unclear. The CDR3 is made up of 12 amino acids. The V end lost 3 bases, the J end lost 4 bases, and 5 bases lay between the germline ends.

This chain connects TRBV27 to TRBJ2-3; tentative D call: TRBD1 (6 bases). The CDR3 sequence is 13 residues long. The V end was cut by 6 bases, the J end by 4 bases, with 11 bases between. From germline, CDR1 is MNHEY and CDR2 SMNVEV (reference sequence). As DNA, the CDR3 is TGTGCCAGCAGGATACAGGGCTCAGATACGCAGTATTTT. Its protein is CASRIQGSDTQYF.

This clone was detected only once. The chain joins TRBV12-3 or TRBV12-4 to TRBJ2-5; D call uncertain. V dropped 9 bases and J dropped 5 bases, with 10 bases sitting between them. The CDR3 length is 11 residues. The CDR3 DNA reads TGTGCCAGAACTGGGAAGGAGACCCAGTACTTC. This codes for CARTGKETQYF.

The chain has TRBV27 and TRBJ2-2; 10 nucleotides agree with TRBD2. The CDR3 extends over 17 amino acids. V gave up 2 bases and J gave up 5 bases; unmatched junction bases: 8. From germline, CDR1 is MNHEY and CDR2 SMNVEV (reference sequence). The CDR3 coding sequence is TGTGCCAGCAGTTTAGGGCTAGCGGGGGCCCGGACCGGGGAGCTGTTTTTT. The encoded protein is CASSLGLAGARTGELFF.

The chain uses TRBV12-3 or TRBV12-4 and TRBJ2-3; D assignment may be TRBD1 or TRBD2 (5 bases each). The CDR3 length is 13 residues. Between the trimmed V and J ends, which lost 8 bases and 6 bases, there was a span of 15 bases. CDR3 nucleotides: TGTGCCAGCGGGGGTTTGGGGTGGGATACGCAGTATTTT. Amino acid sequence: CASGGLGWDTQYF.

V is TRBV19 and J is TRBJ1-2, with TRBD1 identical over 11 bases. The CDR3 runs to 17 residues. CDR1 and CDR2 (germline): LNHDA, SQIVND (reference sequence). V lost 7 bases, J lost 6 bases, and 16 bases stayed unmatched. CDR3 residues: CASTKTGQGARVNGYTF. In nucleotides, the CDR3 is TGTGCCAGTACCAAGACCGGACAGGGGGCGCGGGTAAATGGCTACACCTTC. The whole variable domain, remainder taken from reference TRBV19 and TRBJ1-2, is DGGITQSPKYLFRKEGQNVTLSCEQNLNHDAMYWYRQDPGQGLRLIYYSQIVNDFQKGDIAEGYSVSREKKESFPLTVTSAQKNPTAFYLCASTKTGQGARVNGYTFGSGTRLTVV.

The chain has TRBV19 and TRBJ2-5; weak D call: TRBD2 (7 bases). Germline V gives CDR1 LNHDA, CDR2 SQIVND (reference sequence). V dropped 9 bases and J dropped 5 bases, with 13 bases sitting between them. CDR3 size: 12 residues. The CDR3 coding sequence is TGTGCCAGCCGGGGGGCTGCGGAGACCCAGTACTTC. Its translation: CASRGAAETQYF.

This clone showed up just once. The V call is TRBV29-1, the J call TRBJ2-7; D call uncertain. Germline assignment: CDR1 SQVTM and CDR2 ANQGSEA. This CDR3 region has 10 residues. Deletions cut 3 bases from V and 5 bases from J, with 5 bases between. The CDR3 loop reads CSVEMDEQYF. In DNA, the CDR3 is TGCAGCGTTGAGATGGACGAGCAGTACTTC.

This clone came up a few times. The V and J genes are TRBV15 and TRBJ2-7; weak D call: TRBD2 (6 bases). Deletions cut 0 bases from V and 4 bases from J, with 16 bases between. Germline V gives CDR1 LNHNV, CDR2 YYDKDF (reference sequence). The CDR3 loop spans 16 amino acids. This CDR3 is CATSREGGIIVYEQYF. Written as DNA, the CDR3 is TGTGCCACCAGCAGAGAGGGCGGGATAATCGTTTACGAGCAGTACTTC.

This chain connects TRBV6-5 to TRBJ1-2; 9 bases agree with TRBD1. J gave up 0 bases and V 5 bases, and 4 bases lay outside the gene matches. The CDR3 sequence is 15 residues long. CDR1 is MNHEY and CDR2 is SVGAGI in the germline V gene. This chain's CDR3 is CASSNRDRANYGYTF. As DNA, the CDR3 is TGTGCCAGCAGTAACAGGGACAGGGCTAACTATGGCTACACCTTC.

The chain links TRBV6-5 to TRBJ2-7, with TRBD1 matching over 8 bases. This CDR3 comprises 16 residues. Germline V lookup: CDR1 MNHEY, CDR2 SVGAGI. V was pared by 3 bases and J by 8 bases, with 15 bases of the junction left unmatched. CDR3 residues: CASSYDVGTGQRQQYF. In DNA, the CDR3 is TGTGCCAGCAGTTATGACGTCGGGACAGGTCAGAGGCAGCAGTACTTC.

The chain joins TRBV6-5 to TRBJ2-7; D gene ambiguous. The CDR3 is 12 amino acids. Germline loops: CDR1 MNHEY, CDR2 SVGAGI. The V end lost 5 bases, the J end lost 6 bases, and 11 bases lay between the germline ends. This CDR3 reads CASSRGRSEQYF. Written as DNA, the CDR3 is TGTGCCAGCAGTCGCGGTAGGAGCGAGCAGTACTTC.

The chain recombines TRBV2 with TRBJ1-5, with D possibly being TRBD1 (6 bases). There are 15 residues in the CDR3. In germline, CDR1 is SNHLY, CDR2 FYNNEI. V shed 5 bases and J shed 7 bases, with 18 bases lying between them. The chain's CDR3 is CASSLQGLLGQPQHF. The CDR3 region has the DNA TGTGCCAGCAGTCTTCAGGGGCTCCTGGGGCAGCCCCAGCATTTT.

The rearrangement uses TRBV30 and TRBJ1-5, with D uncertain. From germline, CDR1 is GTSNPN and CDR2 SVGIG (reference sequence). The V end lost 1 base, the J end lost 1 base, and 11 bases lay between the germline ends. This CDR3 contains 15 residues. The CDR3 protein is CAWSATGVSNQPQHF. DNA for the CDR3: TGTGCCTGGAGTGCCACTGGCGTAAGCAATCAGCCCCAGCATTTT.

This rearrangement joins TRBV19 to TRBJ1-4, with 7 positions matching TRBD1. CDR1 and CDR2 (germline): LNHDA, SQIVND (reference sequence). This CDR3 comprises 14 residues. V was clipped by 8 bases and J by 2 bases; unmatched bases: 5. This CDR3 is CASCRQGTNEKLFF. CDR3 DNA sequence: TGTGCCAGTTGCAGACAGGGCACTAATGAAAAACTGTTTTTT. Combining the CDR3 with reference TRBV19 and TRBJ1-4 gives the whole variable domain DGGITQSPKYLFRKEGQNVTLSCEQNLNHDAMYWYRQDPGQGLRLIYYSQIVNDFQKGDIAEGYSVSREKKESFPLTVTSAQKNPTAFYLCASCRQGTNEKLFFGSGTQLSVL.

As to this clone: Other DNA sequences in the same sample also yield this CDR3. The J gene is TRBJ1-5, the V gene TRBV7-2; TRBD1 aligns across 10 bases. V trimming: 5 bases; J trimming: 7 bases; junction bases outside the gene matches: 8. The CDR3 covers 15 residues. The germline V gene has CDR1 SGHTA and CDR2 FQGNSA. The CDR3 DNA reads TGTGCCAGCAGCCCACGACAGGGGGCAGGGCAGCCCCAGCATTTT. This gives the protein CASSPRQGAGQPQHF.

The V and J genes are TRBV27 and TRBJ2-7; TRBD2 matches 8 bases. Germline CDR1 reads MNHEY; CDR2 reads SMNVEV (reference sequence). V lost 6 bases, J lost 2 bases, and 6 bases stayed unmatched. The CDR3 totals 14 residues. This CDR3 reads CASSHAGGPYEQYF. The CDR3 bases are TGTGCCAGCAGCCACGCGGGGGGCCCCTACGAGCAGTACTTC.

CDR3 sequence reads: CASSQGVRSNYGYTF. In nucleotides, the CDR3 is TGTGCCAGCAGCCAAGGCGTCAGGTCTAACTATGGCTACACCTTC. The genes are TRBV14 and TRBJ1-2; no definite D call. CDR3 length: 15 amino acids. Germline V gene sequence: CDR1 SGHDN, CDR2 FVKESK. Trimming cost V 1 base and J 0 bases, with 9 bases left between them.